The clone carrying this T cell receptor beta chain is classed as medium-sized by frequency. The source of the sample is a study of CD8 T cells in cerebrospinal fluid in Alzheimer's disease. Study overall: Clonal expansion of CSF T cells was measured with plate-based and droplet-based single-cell sequencing.

TCRdb re-called the 10x single-cell sequencing reads and gives one entry per CDR3 protein, without DNA. The sample data list some 1,700 distinct CDR3 sequences. The CDR3 length is 17 residues. The germline V gene has CDR1 LNHDA and CDR2 SQIVND (reference sequence). Sample: cerebrospinal fluid. The chain links TRBV19 to TRBJ1-3; TCRdb calls TRBD1, which cannot be checked without DNA. The TCR originated in a human donor in good health. CDR3 loop: CASSSEWTGGPGNTIYF.